This T cell receptor beta chain is drawn from a study of blood T cell repertoires in COVID-19 (dated by TCRdb to between 2020 and 2021). Study-level background: Samples covering the acute and convalescent phases of COVID-19 were provided by collaborators in the United States, Italy and Spain. Deeply sampled blood TCRbeta repertoires from subjects exposed to, actively infected with, or recovered from COVID-19 were included in the dataset. Sample metadata almost always included a de-identified subject ID, COVID-19 status, age in years and sex. The repertoires were released in a freely available public database intended as a resource for research on the immune response to SARS-CoV-2. HLA class I and class II types, where available, came from metadata supplied by the sample provider rather than from assay-based typing. The material from the prospective study consisted of cDNA or gDNA derived from T cells, B-cell-depleted T cells, or PBMCs. Samples were obtained from the ongoing ImmuneRACE study (first 160 participants) and from some 1,200 subjects provided by 6 global collaborators.

CDR1 and CDR2 were assigned from the germline V gene as MGHRA and YSYEKL. From the cysteine through the phenylalanine, the CDR3 covers 14 amino acids. The retained sequence is limited to the CDR3, 42 bases, with the frame set at the first base. V ends up 0 bases short and J 5 bases short, with an unmatched junction base count of 4. TCRbeta CDR3 regions were amplified from genomic DNA by means of the immunoSEQ Assay, a bias-controlled multiplex PCR. Per the original workflow: Nucleated cell counts per sample were estimated from amplification of reference gene primers within the assay. Sequence reads were collapsed and filtered to measure the absolute abundance of every unique TCRbeta CDR3 rearrangement. Productive Simpson clonality was computed per sample as the square root of Simpson's diversity index over productive rearrangements. Held by TCRdb, this immuneACCESS table contains in-frame sequences only and omits some clones. Under half of the omission traces to an unresolved V gene where checked; the cause of the rest is unknown. V, J and clone size were drawn from that table, and D and trimming were deduced from the DNA. A total of roughly 27,000 clones appear in this sample, over 70% of them only once. The ten largest account for 35% to 55% of the sample.

The research as a whole found: How much clinical and demographic metadata was included differed by source and by participant, and the metadata was provided uncurated.

Whole blood was collected in K2EDTA tubes by collaborating institutions according to the institutions' own protocols. Collaborator samples were shipped for TCRbeta analysis as frozen whole blood, isolated PBMCs, or DNA extracted from either sample type. About this clone itself: Its binding antigen is unknown. Base qualities are not recorded, but no much larger clone differs from it by a single base.

This TCR was recovered from a woman in her seventies with acute or convalescent COVID-19. The sequence joins TRBV4-1 to TRBJ2-7; 7 bases in between match TRBD2. The sample taken for sequencing was peripheral blood. CDR3 region: CASSQEAGRDEQYF. The sequenced DNA: TGCGCCAGCAGCCAAGAAGCGGGAAGGGACGAGCAGTACTTC.